This T cell receptor beta chain was sequenced for a study of blood T cell repertoires in COVID-19. The CDR3 contains 16 residues. Germline assignment: CDR1 LNHNV and CDR2 YYDKDF (reference sequence). V shed 3 bases, J shed 8 bases, and the junction held 9 bases outside the gene matches. Assay: immunoSEQ multiplex PCR; the TCRdb copy retains only in-frame clones and omits some. The repertoire consists of over 150,000 clones, with roughly 84% occurring once and the leading ten covering 7.5%. Adults between about 18 and 89 years of age took part from 24 US areas. Allocation to cohorts depended on clinical history reported by the participants.

The rearrangement uses TRBV15 and TRBJ1-4; TRBD1 agrees at 10 bases. Sequencing was performed on PBMCs or T cells enriched from blood (not recorded which). The TCR sequence derives from a man aged 40-55 years who had recovered from COVID-19. CDR3 amino acids: CATSRELTGGFEKLFF. CDR3 DNA: TGTGCCACCAGCAGGGAGCTGACAGGGGGCTTCGAAAAACTGTTTTTT. Full variable domain (missing parts from reference TRBV15 and TRBJ1-4): DAMVIQNPRYQVTQFGKPVTLSCSQTLNHNVMYWYQQKSSQAPKLLFHYYDKDFNNEADTPDNFQSRRPNTSFCFLDIRSPGLGDTAMYLCATSRELTGGFEKLFFGSGTQLSVL.